These T cell receptor beta chains were read from a single sample in a study of blood T cell repertoires in COVID-19. This table comes from immunoSEQ multiplex PCR, and its TCRdb copy is limited to in-frame clones, with some not included. This sample has 150,000 to 160,000 clones, with around three quarters found just once. The material sequenced was peripheral blood. Every receptor here comes from an elderly man with acute or convalescent COVID-19. The CDR3 runs from the conserved cysteine through the conserved F or W. Fields, in order: J gene, V gene, D gene, clone size, CDR3 length, CDR3 protein, CDR3 DNA. D genes are given only for firm matches. Clone size is given for some rows only: seen once, a few or many times, or a class if the clone is expanded.

TRBJ1-1 TRBV12-5 TRBD1 few 16 CASGVKQGAPNTEAFF TGTGCTAGTGGTGTTAAACAGGGGGCGCCGAACACTGAAGCTTTCTTT
TRBJ2-2 TRBV28 TRBD1 - 14 CASSSTGDTGELFF TGTGCCAGCAGTTCAACAGGGGATACCGGGGAGCTGTTTTTT
TRBJ1-2 TRBV19 - - 13 CASRIAGEYGYTF TGTGCCAGTAGAATAGCTGGAGAGTATGGCTACACCTTC
TRBJ1-1 TRBV3-1/TRBV3-2 TRBD1 - 16 CASSQVGGAGGLEAFF TGTGCCAGCAGCCAAGTGGGTGGGGCAGGGGGCCTAGAAGCTTTCTTT
TRBJ2-5 TRBV3-1/TRBV3-2 TRBD2 once 15 CASSQVMAGDATQYF TGTGCCAGCAGCCAAGTTATGGCGGGGGATGCGACCCAGTACTTC
TRBJ1-6 TRBV7-8 TRBD1 - 14 CASSWDSSNSPLHF TGTGCCAGCAGCTGGGACAGTAGTAATTCACCCCTCCACTTT
TRBJ2-1 TRBV6-2/TRBV6-3 TRBD2 once 19 CASSLNSAPRRGGGDEQFF TGTGCCAGCAGCCTAAACTCGGCCCCCCGGCGCGGGGGGGGCGATGAGCAGTTCTTC
TRBJ1-2 TRBV7-9 - - 13 CASSPDRSYGYTF TGTGCCAGCAGCCCCGACAGGTCCTATGGCTACACCTTC
TRBJ2-2 TRBV6-5 - once 13 CASGRGNTGELFF TGTGCCAGTGGTAGGGGGAACACCGGGGAGCTGTTTTTT
TRBJ2-7 TRBV5-8 TRBD1 - 15 CASSRPGTGPYEQYF TGTGCCAGCAGCCGACCCGGGACAGGGCCCTACGAGCAGTACTTC
TRBJ2-5 TRBV9 - - 15 CASSVAGGPQETQYF TGTGCCAGCAGCGTAGCCGGGGGACCTCAAGAGACCCAGTACTTC
TRBJ2-6 TRBV19 - - 16 CASSIDSSSGANVLTF TGTGCCAGTAGTATAGATTCGAGCTCTGGGGCCAACGTCCTGACTTTC
TRBJ2-3 TRBV7-8 TRBD2 - 16 CASSLAGTSPTDTQYF TGTGCCAGCAGCTTAGCAGGGACTAGCCCCACAGATACGCAGTATTTT
TRBJ1-3 TRBV19 TRBD1 - 17 CASSGDSRKNSGNTIYF TGTGCCAGTAGTGGGGACAGCCGGAAGAATTCTGGAAACACCATATATTTT
TRBJ1-6 TRBV6-5 - - 12 CASLYPGSPLHF TGTGCCAGCCTCTACCCGGGGTCACCCCTCCACTTT
TRBJ1-2 TRBV19 - - 16 CASSMTITGANYGYTF TGTGCCAGTAGTATGACTATTACGGGAGCTAACTATGGCTACACCTTC
TRBJ2-1 TRBV29-1 TRBD2 - 14 CSVGLAGVSSEQFF TGCAGCGTTGGACTAGCGGGGGTTTCCAGTGAGCAGTTCTTC
TRBJ1-3 TRBV4-1 - - 14 CASSQARSGNTIYF TGCGCCAGCAGCCAAGCCCGCTCTGGAAACACCATATATTTT
TRBJ2-3 TRBV5-1 - few 15 CASSLRPGSTDTQYF TGCGCCAGCAGCTTGCGCCCGGGTAGCACAGATACGCAGTATTTT
TRBJ1-5 TRBV24-1 TRBD1 - 15 CATSESGTGNQPQHF TGTGCCACCAGTGAGTCCGGGACAGGCAATCAGCCCCAGCATTTT
TRBJ1-3 TRBV25-1 TRBD1 once 16 CASRDAGTGSGNTIYF TGTGCCAGCAGGGACGCCGGGACAGGGTCCGGAAACACCATATATTTT
TRBJ2-3 TRBV11-1 TRBD1 - 15 CASSDGQGVGDTQYF TGTGCCAGCAGCGACGGACAGGGAGTAGGAGATACGCAGTATTTT
TRBJ2-5 TRBV5-1 TRBD2 - 14 CASREGLAGGTQYF TGCGCCAGCAGAGAGGGACTAGCGGGGGGGACCCAGTACTTC
TRBJ2-1 TRBV7-3 TRBD1 - 18 CASSHFRTGQSSYNEQFF TGTGCCAGCAGCCATTTCAGGACAGGCCAATCCTCCTACAATGAGCAGTTCTTC
TRBJ1-1 TRBV18 - - 12 CASSPAGAEAFF TGTGCCAGCTCACCGGCGGGCGCTGAAGCTTTCTTT
TRBJ2-3 TRBV13 TRBD2 once 15 CASSLRGGWADTQYF TGTGCCAGCAGCTTGCGGGGGGGCTGGGCAGATACGCAGTATTTT
TRBJ2-1 TRBV15 TRBD1 - 16 CATSRERQGGNNEQFF TGTGCCACCAGCAGAGAGAGACAGGGGGGAAACAATGAGCAGTTCTTC
TRBJ2-3 TRBV7-3 - - 15 CASSPGVKSTDTQYF TGTGCCAGCAGCCCAGGGGTAAAGAGCACAGATACGCAGTATTTT